This TCR beta chain was sequenced for a study of OX40 agonist ivuxolimab in advanced cancers. Across the whole study: Males comprised approximately 81% of the group, whose mean age was approximately 62 years (range roughly 20 to 85). Broader study findings: Antigen specificity of clonally expanded peripheral T cells was not established. CD8+ T cells showed, on average, more clonal expansion than CD4+ cells.

As for this clone: Its target is not known.

Data came from immunoSEQ multiplex PCR; TCRdb stores just in-frame clones and leaves some out. The table has some 39,000 clones, about 88% seen once; the top ten hold 3.5% to 5%. The TCR originated in an adult with an advanced solid tumor such as melanoma, head and neck, liver or kidney cancer. The source was CD4+ or CD8+ T cells sorted from blood, collected in a trial of the OX40 agonist ivuxolimab.

CDR3 sequence reads: CASSPLPSLDRAVYNEQFF. CDR3 DNA: TGTGCCAGCAGCCCTCTGCCGTCTCTGGACAGGGCAGTTTACAATGAGCAGTTCTTC. The rearrangement joins TRBV11-2 to TRBJ2-1; TRBD1 matches at 8 bases. Per the germline V gene, CDR1 is SGHAT and CDR2 is FQNNGV. This CDR3 contains 19 residues. Germline trimming cut 5 bases from V and 4 bases from J; bases unmatched to any gene: 19.